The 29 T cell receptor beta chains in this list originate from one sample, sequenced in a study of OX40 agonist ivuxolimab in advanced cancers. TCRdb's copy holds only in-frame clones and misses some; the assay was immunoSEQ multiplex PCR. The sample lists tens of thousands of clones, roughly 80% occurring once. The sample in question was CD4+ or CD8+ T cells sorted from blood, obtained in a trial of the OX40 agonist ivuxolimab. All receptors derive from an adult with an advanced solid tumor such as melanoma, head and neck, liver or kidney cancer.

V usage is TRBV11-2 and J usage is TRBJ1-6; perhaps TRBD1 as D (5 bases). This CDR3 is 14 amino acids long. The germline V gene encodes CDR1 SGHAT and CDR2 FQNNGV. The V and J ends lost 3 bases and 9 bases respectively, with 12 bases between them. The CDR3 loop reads CASSFLSGRSPLHF. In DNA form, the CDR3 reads TGTGCCAGCAGCTTTCTTTCAGGGCGTTCACCCCTCCACTTT.

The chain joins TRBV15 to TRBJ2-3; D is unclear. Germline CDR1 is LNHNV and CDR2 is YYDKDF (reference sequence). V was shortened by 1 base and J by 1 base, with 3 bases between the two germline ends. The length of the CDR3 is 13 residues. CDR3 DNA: TGTGCCACCAGCAGAGGAGGCACAGATACGCAGTATTTT. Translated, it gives CATSRGGTDTQYF.

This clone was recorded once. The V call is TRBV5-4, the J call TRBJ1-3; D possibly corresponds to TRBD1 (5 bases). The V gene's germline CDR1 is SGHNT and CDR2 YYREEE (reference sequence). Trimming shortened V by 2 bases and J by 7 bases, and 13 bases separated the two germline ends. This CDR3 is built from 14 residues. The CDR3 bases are TGTGCCAGCAGCTTTGGGCAGGGATGGAACACCATATATTTT. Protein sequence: CASSFGQGWNTIYF.

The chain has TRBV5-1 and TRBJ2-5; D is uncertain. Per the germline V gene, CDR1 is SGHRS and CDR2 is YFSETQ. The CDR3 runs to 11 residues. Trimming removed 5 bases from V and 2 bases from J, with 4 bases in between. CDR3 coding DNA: TGCGCCAGCAGTGAGCAAGAGACCCAGTACTTC. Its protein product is CASSEQETQYF.

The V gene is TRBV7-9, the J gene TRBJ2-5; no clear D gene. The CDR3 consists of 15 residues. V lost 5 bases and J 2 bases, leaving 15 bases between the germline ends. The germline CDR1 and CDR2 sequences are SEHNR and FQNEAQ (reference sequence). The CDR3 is CASSNNYEAQETQYF. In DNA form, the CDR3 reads TGTGCCAGCAGCAACAACTACGAAGCTCAAGAGACCCAGTACTTC.

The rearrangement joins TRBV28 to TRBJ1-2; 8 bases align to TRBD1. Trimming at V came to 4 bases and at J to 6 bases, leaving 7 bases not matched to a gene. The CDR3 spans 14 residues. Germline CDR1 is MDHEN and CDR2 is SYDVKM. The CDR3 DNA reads TGTGCCAGCAGTTGGACAGGGAAAAACCATGGCTACACCTTC. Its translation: CASSWTGKNHGYTF.

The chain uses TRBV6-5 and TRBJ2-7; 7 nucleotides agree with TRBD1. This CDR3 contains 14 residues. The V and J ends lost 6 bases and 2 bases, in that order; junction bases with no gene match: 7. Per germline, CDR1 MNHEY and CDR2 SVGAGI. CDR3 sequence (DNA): TGTGCCAGCAGAAGGGACAGCTTCCCCTACGAGCAGTACTTC. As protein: CASRRDSFPYEQYF.

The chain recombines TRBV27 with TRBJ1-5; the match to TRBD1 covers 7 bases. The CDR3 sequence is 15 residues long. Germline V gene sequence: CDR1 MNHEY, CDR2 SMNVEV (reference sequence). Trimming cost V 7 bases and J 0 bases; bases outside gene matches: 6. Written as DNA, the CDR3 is TGTGCCAGCAAACCGTGGACAGGTAGCAATCAGCCCCAGCATTTT. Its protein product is CASKPWTGSNQPQHF.

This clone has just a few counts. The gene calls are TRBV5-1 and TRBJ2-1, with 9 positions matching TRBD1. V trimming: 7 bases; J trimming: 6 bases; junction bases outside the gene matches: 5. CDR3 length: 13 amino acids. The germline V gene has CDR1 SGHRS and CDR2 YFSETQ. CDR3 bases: TGCGCCAGCGGCCGGACAGGGGCCAATGAGCAGTTCTTC. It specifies CASGRTGANEQFF.

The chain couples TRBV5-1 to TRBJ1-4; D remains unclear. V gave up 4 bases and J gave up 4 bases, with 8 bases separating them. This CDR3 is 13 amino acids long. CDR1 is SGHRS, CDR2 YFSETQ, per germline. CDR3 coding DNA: TGCGCCAGCAGCATGCAGGTTAATGAAAAACTGTTTTTT. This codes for CASSMQVNEKLFF.

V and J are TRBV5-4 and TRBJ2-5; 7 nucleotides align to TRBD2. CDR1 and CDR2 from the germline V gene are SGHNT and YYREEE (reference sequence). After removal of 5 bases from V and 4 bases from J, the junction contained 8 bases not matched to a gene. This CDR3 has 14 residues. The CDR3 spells CASSAGIAGETQYF. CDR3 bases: TGTGCCAGCAGTGCTGGGATAGCGGGAGAGACCCAGTACTTC.

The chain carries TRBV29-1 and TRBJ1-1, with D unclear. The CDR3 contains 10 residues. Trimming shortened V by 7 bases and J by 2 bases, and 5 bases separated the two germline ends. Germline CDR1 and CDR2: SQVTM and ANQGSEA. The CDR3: CSATNTEAFF. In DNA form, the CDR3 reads TGCAGCGCGACCAACACTGAAGCTTTCTTT. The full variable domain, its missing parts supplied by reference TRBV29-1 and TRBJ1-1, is SAVISQKPSRDICQRGTSLTIQCQVDSQVTMMFWYRQQPGQSLTLIATANQGSEATYESGFVIDKFPISRPNLTFSTLTVSNMSPEDSSIYLCSATNTEAFFGQGTRLTVV.

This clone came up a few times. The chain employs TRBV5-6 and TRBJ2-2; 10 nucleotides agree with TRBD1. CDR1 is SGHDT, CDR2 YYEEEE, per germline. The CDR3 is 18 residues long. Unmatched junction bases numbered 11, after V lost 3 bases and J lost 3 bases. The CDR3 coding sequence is TGTGCCAGCAGCTCTGAAAGACAGGGGGCGCGGTACACCGGGGAGCTGTTTTTT. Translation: CASSSERQGARYTGELFF. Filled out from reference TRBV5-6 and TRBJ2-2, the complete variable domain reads DAGVTQSPTHLIKTRGQQVTLRCSPKSGHDTVSWYQQALGQGPQFIFQYYEEEERQRGNFPDRFSGHQFPNYSSELNVNALLLGDSALYLCASSSERQGARYTGELFFGEGSRLTVL.

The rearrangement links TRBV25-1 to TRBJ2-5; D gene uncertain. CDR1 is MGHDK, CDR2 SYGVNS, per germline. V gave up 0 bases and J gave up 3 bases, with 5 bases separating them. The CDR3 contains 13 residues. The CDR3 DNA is TGTGCCAGCAGTGAATACGGAAAAGAGACCCAGTACTTC. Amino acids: CASSEYGKETQYF.

The CDR3 sequence: CASSRDLGDTEAFF. CDR3 sequence (DNA): TGTGCCAGCAGCCGGGACCTCGGGGACACTGAAGCTTTCTTT. The chain couples TRBV7-9 to TRBJ1-1; possible D gene TRBD1, 5 bases. Trimming shortened V by 5 bases and J by 3 bases, and 13 bases separated the two germline ends. Germline CDR1 reads SEHNR; CDR2 reads FQNEAQ (reference sequence). The CDR3 covers 14 residues.

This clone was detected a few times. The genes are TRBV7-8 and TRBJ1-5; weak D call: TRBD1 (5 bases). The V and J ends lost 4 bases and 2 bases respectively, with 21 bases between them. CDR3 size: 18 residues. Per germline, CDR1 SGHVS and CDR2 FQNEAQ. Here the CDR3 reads CASSWTSGRIGGNQPQHF. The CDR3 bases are TGTGCCAGCAGCTGGACGTCGGGGCGGATAGGGGGCAATCAGCCCCAGCATTTT.

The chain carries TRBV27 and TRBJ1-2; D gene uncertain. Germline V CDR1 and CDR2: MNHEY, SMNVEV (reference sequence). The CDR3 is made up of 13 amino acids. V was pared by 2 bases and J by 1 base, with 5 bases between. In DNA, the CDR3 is TGTGCCAGCAGTTTACGGAGTAACTATGGCTACACCTTC. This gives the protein CASSLRSNYGYTF.

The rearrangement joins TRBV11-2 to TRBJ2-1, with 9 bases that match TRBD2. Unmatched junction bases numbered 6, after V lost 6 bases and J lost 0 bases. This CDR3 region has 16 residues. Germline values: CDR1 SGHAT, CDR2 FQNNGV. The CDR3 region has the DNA TGTGCCAGCAGTTTTAGCGGGGGACCCTCCTACAATGAGCAGTTCTTC. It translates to CASSFSGGPSYNEQFF.

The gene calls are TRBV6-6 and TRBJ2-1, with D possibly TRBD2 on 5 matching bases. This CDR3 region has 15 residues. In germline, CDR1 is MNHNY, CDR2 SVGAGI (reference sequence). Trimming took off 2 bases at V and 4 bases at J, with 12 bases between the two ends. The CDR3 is CASSYPASGYNEQFF. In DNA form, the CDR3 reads TGTGCCAGCAGTTACCCCGCGAGCGGTTACAATGAGCAGTTCTTC.

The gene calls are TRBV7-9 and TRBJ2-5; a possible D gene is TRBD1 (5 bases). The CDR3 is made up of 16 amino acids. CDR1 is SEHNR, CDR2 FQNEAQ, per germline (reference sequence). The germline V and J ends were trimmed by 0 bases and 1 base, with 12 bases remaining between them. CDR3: CASSLAGIGAQETQYF. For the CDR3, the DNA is TGTGCCAGCAGCTTAGCGGGGATTGGGGCCCAAGAGACCCAGTACTTC.

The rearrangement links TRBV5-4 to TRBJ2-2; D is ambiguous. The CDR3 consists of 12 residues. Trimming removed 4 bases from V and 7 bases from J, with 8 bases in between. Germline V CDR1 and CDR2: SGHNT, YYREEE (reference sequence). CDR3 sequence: CASSPLDGELFF. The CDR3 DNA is TGTGCCAGCAGCCCCCTCGACGGGGAGCTGTTTTTT.

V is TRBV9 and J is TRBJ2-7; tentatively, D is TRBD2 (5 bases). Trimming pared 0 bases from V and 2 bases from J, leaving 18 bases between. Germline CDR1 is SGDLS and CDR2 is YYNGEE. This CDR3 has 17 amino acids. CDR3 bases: TGTGCCAGCAGCGTAGCGGGGTCGGGGATCCCCACCTACGAGCAGTACTTC. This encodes CASSVAGSGIPTYEQYF.

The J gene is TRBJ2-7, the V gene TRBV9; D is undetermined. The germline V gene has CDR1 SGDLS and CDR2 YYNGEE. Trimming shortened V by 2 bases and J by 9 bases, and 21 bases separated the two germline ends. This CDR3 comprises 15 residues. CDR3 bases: TGTGCCAGCAGCGTTTCAGGTGGCCCCTACCACGGGCAGTACTTC. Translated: CASSVSGGPYHGQYF.

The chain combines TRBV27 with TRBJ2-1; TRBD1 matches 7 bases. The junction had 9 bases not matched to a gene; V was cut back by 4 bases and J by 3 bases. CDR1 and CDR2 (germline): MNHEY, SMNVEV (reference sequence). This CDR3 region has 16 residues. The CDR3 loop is CASSSSTGINYNEQFF. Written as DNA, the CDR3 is TGTGCCAGCAGTTCCTCGACAGGGATTAACTACAATGAGCAGTTCTTC.

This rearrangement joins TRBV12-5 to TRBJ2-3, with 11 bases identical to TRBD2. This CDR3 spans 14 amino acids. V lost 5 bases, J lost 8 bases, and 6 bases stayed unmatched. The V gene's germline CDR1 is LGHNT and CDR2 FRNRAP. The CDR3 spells CASGDSGGAITQYF. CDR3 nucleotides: TGTGCTAGTGGTGATAGCGGGGGGGCGATTACGCAGTATTTT.

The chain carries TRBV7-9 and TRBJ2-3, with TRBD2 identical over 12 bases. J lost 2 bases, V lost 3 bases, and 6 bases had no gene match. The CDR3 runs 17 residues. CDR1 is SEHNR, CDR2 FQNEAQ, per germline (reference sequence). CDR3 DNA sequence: TGTGCCAGCAGCTTGTCTAGCGGGGGGGCCGCCACAGATACGCAGTATTTT. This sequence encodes CASSLSSGGAATDTQYF.

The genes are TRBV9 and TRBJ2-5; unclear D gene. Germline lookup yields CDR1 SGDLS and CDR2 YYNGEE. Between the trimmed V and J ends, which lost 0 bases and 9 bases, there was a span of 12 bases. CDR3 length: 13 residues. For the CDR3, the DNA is TGTGCCAGCAGCGTAGGTTCTCGTTCGGCCCAGTACTTC. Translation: CASSVGSRSAQYF.

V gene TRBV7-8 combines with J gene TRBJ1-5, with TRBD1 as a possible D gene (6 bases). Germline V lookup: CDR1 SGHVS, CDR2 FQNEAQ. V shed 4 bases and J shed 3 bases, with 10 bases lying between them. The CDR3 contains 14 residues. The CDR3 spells CASSSQGSNQPQHF. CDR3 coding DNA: TGTGCCAGCAGCTCACAGGGATCCAATCAGCCCCAGCATTTT.

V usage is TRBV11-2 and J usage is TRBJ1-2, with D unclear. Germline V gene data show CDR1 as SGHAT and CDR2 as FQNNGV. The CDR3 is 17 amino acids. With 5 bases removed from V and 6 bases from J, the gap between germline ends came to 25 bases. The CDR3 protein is CASSHLTRAARYDGYTF. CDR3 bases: TGTGCCAGCAGCCACCTTACCCGCGCGGCACGGTACGATGGCTACACCTTC.